These 5 T cell receptor beta chains were all obtained from the same sample, sequenced in a study of blood T cell repertoires in COVID-19. The repertoire was sequenced with immunoSEQ multiplex PCR; TCRdb's copy has only in-frame clones and lacks some. The sample carries tens of thousands of clones, more than 75% recorded once. The sequenced sample was peripheral blood. The receptors come from a human donor with active COVID-19. The donor label of this sample is uncertain.

The J gene is TRBJ1-1, the V gene TRBV5-1, with D possibly being TRBD1 (6 bases). The V gene lost 4 bases and the J gene lost 1 base, with 14 bases spanning the gap. This CDR3 is 15 amino acids long. Germline CDR1 SGHRS, CDR2 YFSETQ. The CDR3 region has the DNA TGCGCCAGCAGCCAACAGGGACCGGGGAACACTGAAGCTTTCTTT. Translated, it gives CASSQQGPGNTEAFF. The full variable domain, in which reference TRBV5-1 and TRBJ1-1 provide the parts outside the CDR3, is KAGVTQTPRYLIKTRGQQVTLSCSPISGHRSVSWYQQTPGQGLQFLFEYFSETQRNKGNFPGRFSGRQFSNSRSEMNVSTLELGDSALYLCASSQQGPGNTEAFFGQGTRLTVV.

Only one count was recorded for this clone. The V call is TRBV27, the J call TRBJ2-1; D might be TRBD2 (6 bases). Germline lookup yields CDR1 MNHEY and CDR2 SMNVEV (reference sequence). CDR3 size: 14 residues. Between the trimmed V and J ends, which lost 5 bases and 4 bases, there was a span of 12 bases. The CDR3: CASSPGLSYNEQFF. In DNA form, the CDR3 reads TGTGCCAGCAGTCCGGGACTGTCTTACAATGAGCAGTTCTTC.

The V call is TRBV30, the J call TRBJ1-5; TRBD1 matches 9 bases. This CDR3 is 15 amino acids long. CDR1 GTSNPN and CDR2 SVGIG come from the germline V gene (reference sequence). Trimming at V came to 2 bases and at J to 5 bases, leaving 7 bases not matched to a gene. The CDR3 here is CAWSIGTGIDQPQHF. CDR3 coding DNA: TGTGCCTGGAGTATTGGGACAGGGATAGATCAGCCCCAGCATTTT.

The chain couples TRBV6-5 to TRBJ1-2; 8 nucleotides agree with TRBD1. CDR1 MNHEY and CDR2 SVGAGI come from the germline V gene. Trimming removed 6 bases from V and 7 bases from J; junction bases left unmatched: 1. CDR3 length equals 11 residues. CDR3 sequence reads: CASRDRGGYTF. The CDR3 DNA follows: TGTGCCAGCAGAGACAGGGGTGGCTACACCTTC.

The gene calls are TRBV6-5 and TRBJ2-1; TRBD2 might be the D (6 bases). Germline CDR1 and CDR2: MNHEY and SVGAGI. V was trimmed by 11 bases and J by 2 bases, leaving 16 bases between them. This CDR3 spans 14 amino acids. CDR3 amino acids: CAGDSGGTYNEQFF. CDR3 coding DNA: TGTGCCGGGGATTCTGGGGGGACCTACAATGAGCAGTTCTTC.